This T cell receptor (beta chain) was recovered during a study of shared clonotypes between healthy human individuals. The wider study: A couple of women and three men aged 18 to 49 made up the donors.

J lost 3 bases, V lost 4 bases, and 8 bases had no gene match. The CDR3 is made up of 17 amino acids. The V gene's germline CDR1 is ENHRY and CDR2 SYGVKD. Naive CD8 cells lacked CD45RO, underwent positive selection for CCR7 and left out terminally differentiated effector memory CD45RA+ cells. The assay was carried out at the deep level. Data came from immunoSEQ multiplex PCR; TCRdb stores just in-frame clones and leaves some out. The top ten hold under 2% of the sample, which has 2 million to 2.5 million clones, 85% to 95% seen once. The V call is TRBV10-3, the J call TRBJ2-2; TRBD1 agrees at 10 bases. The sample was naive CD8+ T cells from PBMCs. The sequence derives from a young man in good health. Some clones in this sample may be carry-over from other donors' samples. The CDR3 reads CAISGPGQGLDTGELFF. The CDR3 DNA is TGTGCCATCAGTGGTCCGGGACAGGGGCTGGACACCGGGGAGCTGTTTTTT.